This T cell receptor (beta chain) originates from a study of blood T cell repertoires in COVID-19. The CDR3 consists of 16 residues. V was clipped by 3 bases and J by 0 bases, with 14 bases between them. From germline, CDR1 is KGHSH and CDR2 LQKENI. Sequenced by immunoSEQ multiplex PCR; TCRdb stores in-frame clones only, minus some. The sample shows 350,000 to 400,000 clones, 75% to 90% of them seen only once. Sequences were obtained from PBMCs or T cells enriched from blood (not recorded which). This TCR was sampled from a man aged 18-30 years who had recovered from COVID-19. V usage is TRBV18 and J usage is TRBJ1-1; D is uncertain. CDR3 protein: CASSPNRLNMNTEAFF. The CDR3 DNA follows: TGTGCCAGCTCACCCAACCGACTGAACATGAACACTGAAGCTTTCTTT.